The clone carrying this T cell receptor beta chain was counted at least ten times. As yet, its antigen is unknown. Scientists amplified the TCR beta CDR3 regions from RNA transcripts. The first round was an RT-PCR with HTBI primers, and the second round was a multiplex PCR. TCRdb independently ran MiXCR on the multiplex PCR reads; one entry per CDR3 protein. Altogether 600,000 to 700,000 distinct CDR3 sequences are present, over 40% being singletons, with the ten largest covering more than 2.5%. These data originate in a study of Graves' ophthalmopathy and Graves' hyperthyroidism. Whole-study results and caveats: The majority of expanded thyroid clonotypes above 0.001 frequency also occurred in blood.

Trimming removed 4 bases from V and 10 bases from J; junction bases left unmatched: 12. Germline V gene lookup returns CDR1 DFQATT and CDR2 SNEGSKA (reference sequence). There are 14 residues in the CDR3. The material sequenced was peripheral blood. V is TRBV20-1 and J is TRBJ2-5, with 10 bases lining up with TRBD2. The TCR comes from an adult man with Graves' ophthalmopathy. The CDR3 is CSATLAGVTYGQYF. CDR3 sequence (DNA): TGCAGTGCTACCCTAGCGGGGGTGACATATGGCCAGTACTTC.